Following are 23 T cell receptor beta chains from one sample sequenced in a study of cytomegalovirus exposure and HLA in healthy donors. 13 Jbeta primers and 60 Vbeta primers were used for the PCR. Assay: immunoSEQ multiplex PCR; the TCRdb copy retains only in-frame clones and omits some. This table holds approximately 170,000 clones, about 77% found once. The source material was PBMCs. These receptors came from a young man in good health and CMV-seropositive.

CDR3 residues: CSVNRAYEQYF. CDR3 in DNA: TGCAGCGTTAACAGGGCCTACGAGCAGTACTTC. The gene calls are TRBV29-1 and TRBJ2-7; weak D call: TRBD1 (6 bases). This CDR3 region has 11 residues. The V and J ends lost 5 bases and 2 bases respectively, with 7 bases between them. Germline lookup yields CDR1 SQVTM and CDR2 ANQGSEA.

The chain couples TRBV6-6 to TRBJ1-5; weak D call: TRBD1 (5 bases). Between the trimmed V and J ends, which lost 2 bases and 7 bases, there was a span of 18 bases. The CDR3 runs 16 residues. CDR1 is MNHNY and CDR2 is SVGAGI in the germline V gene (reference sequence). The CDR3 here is CASSYPPHGGKQPQHF. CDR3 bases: TGTGCCAGCAGTTACCCCCCTCACGGGGGGAAACAGCCCCAGCATTTT.

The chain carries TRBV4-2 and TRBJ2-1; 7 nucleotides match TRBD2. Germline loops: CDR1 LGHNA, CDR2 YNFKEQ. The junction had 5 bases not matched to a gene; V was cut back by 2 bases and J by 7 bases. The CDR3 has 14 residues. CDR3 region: CASSQLSGYNEQFF. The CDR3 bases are TGTGCCAGCAGCCAACTTAGCGGGTATAATGAGCAGTTCTTC.

The CDR3 loop reads CASSSTLGGFYGYTF. The CDR3 nucleotides read TGTGCCAGCAGCTCGACCTTAGGGGGCTTCTATGGCTACACCTTC. The chain links TRBV5-4 to TRBJ1-2; 7 bases map to TRBD1. The germline gives CDR1 SGHNT, CDR2 YYREEE (reference sequence). The CDR3 extends over 15 amino acids. J was trimmed by 4 bases and V by 3 bases; bases with no gene match: 9.

This CDR3 is CASSFDSGTQYF. Here the CDR3 DNA reads TGTGCCAGCAGCTTTGACTCCGGGACCCAGTACTTC. The rearrangement joins TRBV7-2 to TRBJ2-5; D gene uncertain. The CDR3 totals 12 residues. V was clipped by 3 bases and J by 7 bases, with 9 bases between them. Germline values: CDR1 SGHTA, CDR2 FQGNSA.

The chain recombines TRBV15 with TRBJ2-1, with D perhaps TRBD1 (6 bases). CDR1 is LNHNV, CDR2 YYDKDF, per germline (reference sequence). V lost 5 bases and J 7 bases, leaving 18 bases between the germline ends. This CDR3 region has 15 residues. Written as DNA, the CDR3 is TGTGCCACCAGCGATTTGGCACACACAGGGAATGAGCAGTTCTTC. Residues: CATSDLAHTGNEQFF.

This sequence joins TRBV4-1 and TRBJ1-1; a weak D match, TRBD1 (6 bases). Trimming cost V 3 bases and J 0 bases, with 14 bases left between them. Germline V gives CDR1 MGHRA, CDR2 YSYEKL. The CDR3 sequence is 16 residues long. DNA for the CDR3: TGCGCCAGCAGCCAGGTGGGACAATTAATGAACACTGAAGCTTTCTTT. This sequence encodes CASSQVGQLMNTEAFF.

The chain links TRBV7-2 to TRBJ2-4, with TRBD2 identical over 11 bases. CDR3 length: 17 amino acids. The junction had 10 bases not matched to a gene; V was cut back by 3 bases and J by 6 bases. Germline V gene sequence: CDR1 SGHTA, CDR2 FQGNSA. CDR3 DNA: TGTGCCAGCAGCTTCGGAATAGCGGGGGGGCCCGGAAACATTCAGTACTTC. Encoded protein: CASSFGIAGGPGNIQYF.

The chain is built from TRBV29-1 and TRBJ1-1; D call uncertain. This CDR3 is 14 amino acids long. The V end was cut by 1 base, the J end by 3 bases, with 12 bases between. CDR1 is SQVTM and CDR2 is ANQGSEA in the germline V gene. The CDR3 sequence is CSVEGTGLDTEAFF. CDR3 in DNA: TGCAGCGTTGAAGGAACGGGTCTGGACACTGAAGCTTTCTTT.

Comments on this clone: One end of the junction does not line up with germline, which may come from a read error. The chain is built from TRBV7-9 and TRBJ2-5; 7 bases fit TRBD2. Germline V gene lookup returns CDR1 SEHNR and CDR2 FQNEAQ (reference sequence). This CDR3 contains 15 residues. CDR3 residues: CSSSPAGLQLETQYF. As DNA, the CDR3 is TGTTCCAGCTCCCCGGCGGGACTACAACTAGAGACCCAGTACTTC.

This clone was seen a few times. CDR3 protein: CASSLVVTGAGELFF. As DNA, the CDR3 is TGTGCCAGCAGCTTAGTTGTGACAGGAGCCGGGGAGCTGTTTTTT. V is TRBV7-8 and J is TRBJ2-2; maybe TRBD1 (6 bases). This CDR3 region has 15 residues. V lost 1 base, J lost 6 bases, and 12 bases lay in between. Germline V gene lookup returns CDR1 SGHVS and CDR2 FQNEAQ.

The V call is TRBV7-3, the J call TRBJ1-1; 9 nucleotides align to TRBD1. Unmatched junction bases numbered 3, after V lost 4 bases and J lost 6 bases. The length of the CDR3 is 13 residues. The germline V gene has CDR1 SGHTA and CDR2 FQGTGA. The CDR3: CASSSGTGPEAFF. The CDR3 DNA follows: TGTGCCAGCAGCTCCGGGACAGGGCCTGAAGCTTTCTTT.

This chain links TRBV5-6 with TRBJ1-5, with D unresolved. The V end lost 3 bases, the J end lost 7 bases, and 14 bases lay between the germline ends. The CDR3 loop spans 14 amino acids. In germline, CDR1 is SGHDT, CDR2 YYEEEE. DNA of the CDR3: TGTGCCAGCAGCTGGGGAGGGATAGGGCAGCCCCAGCATTTT. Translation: CASSWGGIGQPQHF.

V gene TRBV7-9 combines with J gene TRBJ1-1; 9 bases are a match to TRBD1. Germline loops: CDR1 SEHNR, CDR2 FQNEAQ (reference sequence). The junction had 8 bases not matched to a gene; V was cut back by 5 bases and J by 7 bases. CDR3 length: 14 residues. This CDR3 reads CASSMDRGIGEAFF. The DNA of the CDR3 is TGTGCCAGCAGCATGGACAGGGGAATAGGTGAAGCTTTCTTT.

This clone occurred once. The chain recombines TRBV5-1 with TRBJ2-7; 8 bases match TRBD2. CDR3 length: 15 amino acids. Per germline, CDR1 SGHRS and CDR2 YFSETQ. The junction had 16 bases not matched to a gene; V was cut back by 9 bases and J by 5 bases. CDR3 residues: CATSPPGRALDEQYF. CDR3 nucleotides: TGCGCCACCTCACCACCCGGGAGGGCCTTGGACGAGCAGTACTTC.

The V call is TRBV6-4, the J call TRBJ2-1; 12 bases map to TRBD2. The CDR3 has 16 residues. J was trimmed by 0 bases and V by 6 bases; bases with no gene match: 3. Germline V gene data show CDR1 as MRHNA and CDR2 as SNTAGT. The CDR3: CASRGLAGSSYNEQFF. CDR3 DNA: TGTGCCAGCAGGGGACTAGCGGGTAGCTCCTACAATGAGCAGTTCTTC.

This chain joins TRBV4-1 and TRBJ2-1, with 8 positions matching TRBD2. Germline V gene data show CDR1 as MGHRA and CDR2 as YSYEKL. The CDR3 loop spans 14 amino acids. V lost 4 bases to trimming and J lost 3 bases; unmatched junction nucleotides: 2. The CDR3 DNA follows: TGCGCCAGCAGCCCGGGAGGGGTCTACAATGAGCAGTTCTTC. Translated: CASSPGGVYNEQFF.

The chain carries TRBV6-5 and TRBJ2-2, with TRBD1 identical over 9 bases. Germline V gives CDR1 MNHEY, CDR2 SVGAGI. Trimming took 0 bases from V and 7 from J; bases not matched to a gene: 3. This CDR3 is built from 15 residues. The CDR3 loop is CASSYSTGGGGELFF. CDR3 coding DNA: TGTGCCAGCAGTTACTCAACAGGGGGCGGCGGGGAGCTGTTTTTT.

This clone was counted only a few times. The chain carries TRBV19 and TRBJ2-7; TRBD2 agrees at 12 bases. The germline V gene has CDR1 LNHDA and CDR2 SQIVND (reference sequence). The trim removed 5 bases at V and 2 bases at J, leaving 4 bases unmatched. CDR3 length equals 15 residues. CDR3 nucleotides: TGTGCCAGTAGTGCGGGACTAGCGGGCACCTACGAGCAGTACTTC. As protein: CASSAGLAGTYEQYF.

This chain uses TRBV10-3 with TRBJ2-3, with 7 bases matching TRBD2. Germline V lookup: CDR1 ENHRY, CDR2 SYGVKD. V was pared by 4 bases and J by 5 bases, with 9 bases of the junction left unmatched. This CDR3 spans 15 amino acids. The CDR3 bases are TGTGCCATCAGTGCTTCGGGCGGGAGAGGAGATACGCAGTATTTT. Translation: CAISASGGRGDTQYF.

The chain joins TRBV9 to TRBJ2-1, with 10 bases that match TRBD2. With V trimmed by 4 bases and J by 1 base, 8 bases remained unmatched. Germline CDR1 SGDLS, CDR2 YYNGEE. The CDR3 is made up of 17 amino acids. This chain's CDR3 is CASSPLAGVRSYNEQFF. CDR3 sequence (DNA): TGTGCCAGCAGCCCGCTAGCGGGGGTGAGATCCTACAATGAGCAGTTCTTC.

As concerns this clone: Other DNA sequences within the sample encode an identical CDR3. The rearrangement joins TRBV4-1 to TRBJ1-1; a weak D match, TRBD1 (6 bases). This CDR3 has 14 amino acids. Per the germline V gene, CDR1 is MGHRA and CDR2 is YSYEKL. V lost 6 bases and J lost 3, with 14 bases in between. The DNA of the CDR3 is TGCGCCAGCAGTCCCCGGGAGGGGGACACTGAAGCTTTCTTT. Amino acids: CASSPREGDTEAFF.

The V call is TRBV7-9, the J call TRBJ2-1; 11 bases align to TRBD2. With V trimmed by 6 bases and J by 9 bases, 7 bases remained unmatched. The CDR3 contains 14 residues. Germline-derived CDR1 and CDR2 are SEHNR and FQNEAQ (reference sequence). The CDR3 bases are TGTGCCAGCAGTTATAGCGGGAGGGCCGGTGAGCAGTTCTTC. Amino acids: CASSYSGRAGEQFF.